Sequencing of this T cell receptor beta chain was carried out in a study of blood T cell repertoires in COVID-19. CDR1 and CDR2 from the germline V gene are SGDLS and YYNGEE. The CDR3 spans 16 residues. Trimming took 0 bases from V and 4 from J; bases not matched to a gene: 5. In the original workflow: Quantification of nucleated cells was approximated via reference gene primer amplification. Method: immunoSEQ multiplex PCR; TCRdb's copy keeps in-frame clones and lacks some. That table is the source of V, J and clone size, and D and trimming were worked out from the DNA. The table lists some 200,000 clones, 70% to 90% of them singletons.

This clonotype originated in a woman in her forties or fifties with acute or convalescent COVID-19. The sequenced sample was peripheral blood. The V gene is TRBV9, the J gene TRBJ2-1; TRBD1 matches 9 bases. The CDR3 nucleotides are TGTGCCAGCAGCGTAGGATGGGGACAGGGTTACAATGAGCAGTTCTTC. It encodes CASSVGWGQGYNEQFF.